This T cell receptor beta chain comes out of a study of regulatory T cells in long-lasting Graves disease. The wider study: With positive TSH receptor antibodies and over 5 years of antithyroid drugs, Graves' disease was considered persistent.

Time point described: persistent/refractory GD, antithyroid drugs over 5 years with positive TRAb. From PBMCs, RNA was extracted and then used to make the TCR library. Graves' disease diagnosis followed American Thyroid Association guidelines. This clonotype has a count of ten or more. Antigen unknown. Combining iRepertoire HTBI primers with Arm-PCR of CDR3 regions, the authors built TCR beta libraries. TCRdb re-called the multiplex PCR reads through MiXCR, storing one row per CDR3 protein. The table includes about 470,000 distinct CDR3 sequences, 20% to 25% detected once. V was pared by 6 bases and J by 5 bases, with 16 bases between. The CDR3 totals 15 residues. Study-wide findings and caveats: Between persistent patients, roughly 2,600 public clonotypes were shared, exceeding the roughly 1,000 shared between new patients. Persistent disease preferred TRBV28, TRBJ1-2 and TRBJ2-5.

V gene TRBV12-3 or TRBV12-4 combines with J gene TRBJ1-4, with TRBD1 as a possible D gene (6 bases). The clonotype was recovered from a female donor with Graves disease. The sample in question was peripheral blood mononuclear cells (PBMCs), obtained when the disease was refractory, from a patient treated with antithyroid drugs. The DNA of the CDR3 is TGTGCCAGCAGGCCGACAGGACTGAACAATGAAAAACTGTTTTTT. It translates to CASRPTGLNNEKLFF.